This is a list of T cell receptor beta chains from one sample in a study of identical twins. Using its own MiXCR run on the 5' RACE reads, TCRdb lists one record per CDR3 protein. The sample includes 200,000 to 250,000 distinct CDR3 sequences, 5.5% to 7.5% of them seen just once. This same sample was also taken into another study, of T cells expressing NK-cell markers.

Sequenced input: CD8+ T cells sorted from blood. These receptor sequences come from a woman younger than 35 in good health. Each CDR3 is given with its conserved first and last residue. A D gene is named only where the DNA matches it firmly. Size is stated for part of the rows, as once, few or many counts, or as a class when the clone is expanded.

CDR3 protein	CDR3 DNA	V gene	J gene	D gene	clone size
CASSPSGEKLFF	TGTGCCAGCAGCCCCTCCGGTGAAAAACTGTTTTTT	TRBV3-1	TRBJ1-4	.	few
CASSDRENSYNEQFF	TGTGCCAGCAGTGATCGAGAGAACTCCTACAATGAGCAGTTCTTC	TRBV2	TRBJ2-1	.	few
CASSISIAGGPGSYEQYF	TGTGCCAGCAGTATCTCAATTGCGGGAGGGCCCGGGTCCTACGAGCAGTACTTC	TRBV27	TRBJ2-7	TRBD2	.
CASSEGDYEQYF	TGTGCCAGCAGCGAAGGGGACTACGAGCAGTACTTC	TRBV25-1	TRBJ2-7	.	.
CASSPPPPHSYNEQFF	TGTGCCAGCAGCCCCCCTCCCCCGCACTCCTACAATGAGCAGTTCTTC	TRBV7-2	TRBJ2-1	.	.
CSARRTSGRDEQFF	TGCAGTGCTAGGCGGACTAGCGGGAGAGATGAGCAGTTCTTC	TRBV20-1	TRBJ2-1	TRBD2	.
CAIAGLATRGDTQYF	TGTGCCATAGCGGGACTAGCGACTCGTGGAGATACGCAGTATTTT	TRBV10-3	TRBJ2-3	TRBD2	many
CASSLGESLTLHEQYF	TGTGCCAGCAGCCTAGGCGAGAGTTTGACGCTCCACGAGCAGTACTTC	TRBV7-9	TRBJ2-7	.	many
CASSPGSSGDYEQYF	TGTGCCAGCTCACCAGGGTCTAGCGGGGACTACGAGCAGTACTTC	TRBV18	TRBJ2-7	TRBD2	.
CASSWGSSTDTQYF	TGTGCCAGCAGCTGGGGTTCTAGCACAGATACGCAGTATTTT	TRBV5-6	TRBJ2-3	.	many
CASSSSGLAGAKNIQYF	TGTGCCAGCAGCTCAAGCGGACTAGCGGGCGCCAAAAACATTCAGTACTTC	TRBV7-9	TRBJ2-4	TRBD2	.
CASSLVGTGVHEQYF	TGTGCCAGCAGCTTAGTAGGGACAGGGGTCCACGAGCAGTACTTC	TRBV7-9	TRBJ2-7	TRBD1	.